This T cell receptor beta chain appears in the sequencing data of a study of identical twins. The study's findings and limits: Model-predicted out-of-frame TCR alpha sharing fell below observed values in monozygotic twins. Potential partial confounding of zero-insertion analyses by invariant MAIT and iNKT cells was noted.

All of the donors were Caucasians in good health. A word on this clonotype: Its target is unknown.

Germline V gene data show CDR1 as DFQATT and CDR2 as SNEGSKA (reference sequence). The CDR3 totals 13 residues. With 3 bases removed from V and 6 bases from J, the gap between germline ends came to 12 bases. The cDNA had a unique molecular identifier and a template-switch universal primer site. From the 5' RACE reads, TCRdb called clonotypes with MiXCR, one entry per CDR3 protein. Here the sample spans just under 650,000 distinct CDR3 sequences, around 7.4% being singletons. The data were also submitted as part of a second study, on yellow fever vaccine responses in identical twins.

The sequence was obtained from a young woman in good health. The chain links TRBV20-1 to TRBJ2-1, with a possible D match to TRBD2 (6 bases). Material: PBMCs. The CDR3, as DNA: TGCAGTGCTAGGGGGACTCCCCGCAATGAGCAGTTCTTC. Protein: CSARGTPRNEQFF.